This passage covers 19 T cell receptor beta chains from one sample sequenced in a study of blood T cell repertoires in COVID-19. TCRdb's copy holds only in-frame clones and misses some; the assay was immunoSEQ multiplex PCR. Here the sample spans 150,000 to 200,000 clones, approximately 90% being singletons. The sequencing sample was made of peripheral blood. These receptors were obtained from a man aged 18 to 30 with acute or convalescent COVID-19.

This chain connects TRBV19 to TRBJ1-5; possibly TRBD1 for D (5 bases). The CDR3 has 15 residues. Germline assignment: CDR1 LNHDA and CDR2 SQIVND (reference sequence). The V end lost 3 bases, the J end lost 0 bases, and 9 bases lay between the germline ends. CDR3 sequence reads: CASSITTGSNQPQHF. CDR3 coding DNA: TGTGCCAGTAGTATTACCACAGGTAGCAATCAGCCCCAGCATTTT. Full variable domain (missing parts from reference TRBV19 and TRBJ1-5): DGGITQSPKYLFRKEGQNVTLSCEQNLNHDAMYWYRQDPGQGLRLIYYSQIVNDFQKGDIAEGYSVSREKKESFPLTVTSAQKNPTAFYLCASSITTGSNQPQHFGDGTRLSIL.

The V gene is TRBV10-2, the J gene TRBJ1-1, with D unclear. Deletions cut 1 base from V and 8 bases from J, with 8 bases between. The CDR3 spans 12 residues. Germline V lookup: CDR1 WSHSY, CDR2 SAAADI. CDR3 in amino acids: CASSELTAEAFF. Written as DNA, the CDR3 is TGCGCCAGCAGTGAGTTAACAGCCGAAGCTTTCTTT.

The rearrangement links TRBV3-1 (or the pseudogene TRBV3-2) to TRBJ1-1, with 8 bases matching TRBD1. Per germline, CDR1 LGHDT and CDR2 YNNKEL (reference sequence). Trimming took 4 bases from V and 4 from J; bases not matched to a gene: 11. There are 16 residues in the CDR3. CDR3 residues: CASSPYLTGVITEAFF. The CDR3 DNA sequence: TGTGCCAGCAGCCCCTACCTGACAGGGGTAATCACTGAAGCTTTCTTT.

This rearrangement joins TRBV20-1 to TRBJ1-3, with no clear D. This CDR3 contains 10 residues. Germline CDR1 reads DFQATT; CDR2 reads SNEGSKA (reference sequence). CDR3: CILSGNTIYF. Here the CDR3 DNA reads TGCATCCTCTCTGGAAACACCATATATTTT.

The chain uses TRBV27 and TRBJ1-5; TRBD1 matches at 9 bases. This CDR3 contains 16 residues. The V gene's germline CDR1 is MNHEY and CDR2 SMNVEV (reference sequence). With 5 bases clipped from V and 2 bases from J, the junction kept 7 bases outside the gene matches. The CDR3, as DNA: TGTGCCAGCAGTGGCTTACAGGGGGCCGGCAATCAGCCCCAGCATTTT. This codes for CASSGLQGAGNQPQHF.

The chain carries TRBV30 and TRBJ1-5; a weak D match, TRBD1 (6 bases). Germline loops: CDR1 GTSNPN, CDR2 SVGIG (reference sequence). V was shortened by 4 bases and J by 4 bases, with 11 bases between the two germline ends. The CDR3 is 13 residues long. Here the CDR3 reads CAWNRDLNQPQHF. CDR3 coding DNA: TGTGCCTGGAACAGGGACCTGAATCAGCCCCAGCATTTT.

The chain uses TRBV7-7 and TRBJ1-1, with TRBD1 as a possible D gene (5 bases). The ends were cut back, 5 bases at V and 4 bases at J, with 11 bases in the middle. CDR3 length: 13 residues. Germline lookup yields CDR1 SSHAT and CDR2 FNYEAQ (reference sequence). The CDR3 reads CASSLDSSTEAFF. CDR3 DNA sequence: TGTGCCAGCAGCCTAGACAGTAGCACTGAAGCTTTCTTT.

V usage is TRBV6-5 and J usage is TRBJ2-1; the D is unclear. The CDR3 has 16 residues. CDR1 MNHEY and CDR2 SVGAGI come from the germline V gene. The V and J ends lost 4 bases and 0 bases respectively, with 13 bases between them. CDR3 residues: CASSSPNDFSYNEQFF. In nucleotides, the CDR3 is TGTGCCAGCAGTTCCCCTAATGATTTCTCCTACAATGAGCAGTTCTTC.

The J gene is TRBJ2-1, the V gene TRBV4-1; D possibly corresponds to TRBD1 (5 bases). Germline CDR1 MGHRA, CDR2 YSYEKL. The CDR3 spans 16 residues. V shed 0 bases and J shed 0 bases, with 9 bases lying between them. The CDR3 DNA follows: TGCGCCAGCAGCCAAGAAGACAGAAGCTCCTACAATGAGCAGTTCTTC. Amino acid sequence: CASSQEDRSSYNEQFF.

The CDR3 DNA follows: TGTGCCAGCAGCTCCCCGGGACTAGCTCCGAGTGAGCAGTTCTTC. It encodes CASSSPGLAPSEQFF. The rearrangement uses TRBV7-3 and TRBJ2-1; 9 nucleotides align to TRBD2. The CDR3 has 15 residues. Per the germline V gene, CDR1 is SGHTA and CDR2 is FQGTGA. The ends lost 4 bases at V and 9 bases at J; junction bases unmatched: 10.

V is TRBV12-5 and J is TRBJ2-5; TRBD1 is a possible D gene (7 bases). The CDR3 is 14 amino acids. Trimming took off 5 bases at V and 5 bases at J, with 15 bases between the two ends. Per the germline V gene, CDR1 is LGHNT and CDR2 is FRNRAP. The CDR3: CASGLGQAGETQYF. The CDR3 DNA reads TGTGCTAGTGGTCTCGGACAGGCGGGGGAGACCCAGTACTTC.

This clone was observed a single time. This rearrangement joins TRBV7-9 to TRBJ2-4; D might be TRBD1 (5 bases). The V end lost 1 base, the J end lost 4 bases, and 8 bases lay between the germline ends. The germline gives CDR1 SEHNR, CDR2 FQNEAQ (reference sequence). The CDR3 contains 14 residues. The CDR3 sequence is CASSLDSGKNIQYF. DNA of the CDR3: TGTGCCAGCAGCTTAGATTCAGGGAAAAACATTCAGTACTTC.

This chain links TRBV6-5 with TRBJ2-5; D might be TRBD2 (6 bases). With 7 bases removed from V and 10 bases from J, the gap between germline ends came to 13 bases. The CDR3 sequence is 11 residues long. CDR1 MNHEY and CDR2 SVGAGI come from the germline V gene. The CDR3 is CASTQGGFQYF. The CDR3, as DNA: TGTGCCAGCACCCAAGGAGGGTTCCAGTACTTC.

CDR3 nucleotides: TGTGCCAGCAGCCTCCACTATAGAACTAATGAAAAACTGTTTTTT. It translates to CASSLHYRTNEKLFF. V gene TRBV7-2 combines with J gene TRBJ1-4; no firm D call. Germline assignment: CDR1 SGHTA and CDR2 FQGNSA. Trimming cost V 5 bases and J 1 base, with 11 bases left between them. This CDR3 spans 15 amino acids.

This clone appeared a single time. This chain joins TRBV7-2 and TRBJ2-5, with a weak D call TRBD2 (5 bases). The length of the CDR3 is 14 residues. Germline V gene lookup returns CDR1 SGHTA and CDR2 FQGNSA. V was clipped by 5 bases and J by 3 bases, with 13 bases between them. CDR3 in amino acids: CASSPRLREETQYF. The CDR3 DNA reads TGTGCCAGCAGCCCCCGACTAAGAGAAGAGACCCAGTACTTC. Supplemented by reference TRBV7-2 and TRBJ2-5, the full variable domain reads GAGVSQSPSNKVTEKGKDVELRCDPISGHTALYWYRQSLGQGLEFLIYFQGNSAPDKSGLPSDRFSAERTGGSVSTLTIQRTQQEDSAVYLCASSPRLREETQYFGPGTRLLVL.

This chain connects TRBV19 to TRBJ1-1; D is unresolved. The V end lost 7 bases, the J end lost 8 bases, and 17 bases lay between the germline ends. The CDR3 is 13 residues long. Germline V lookup: CDR1 LNHDA, CDR2 SQIVND (reference sequence). CDR3 in DNA: TGTGCCAGTAAGTTACGTGTCCGCGGGGAAGCTTTCTTT. It codes for CASKLRVRGEAFF.

The chain links TRBV5-1 to TRBJ1-1; D may be TRBD1 (6 bases). This CDR3 is built from 16 residues. Germline V CDR1 and CDR2: SGHRS, YFSETQ. V gave up 5 bases and J gave up 3 bases, with 20 bases separating them. CDR3 region: CASSRLTQGMDTEAFF. In DNA, the CDR3 is TGCGCCAGCAGTCGACTGACACAGGGCATGGACACTGAAGCTTTCTTT.

This clone appeared once. This sequence joins TRBV6-5 and TRBJ2-1; 8 bases are shared with TRBD1. From germline, CDR1 is MNHEY and CDR2 SVGAGI. The CDR3 totals 15 residues. V shed 8 bases, J shed 8 bases, and the junction held 14 bases outside the gene matches. The CDR3 DNA reads TGTGCCAGCGGACCCCTCCTGGACAGGGCAGATGAGCAGTTCTTC. The encoded protein is CASGPLLDRADEQFF.

The CDR3 region is CASSVAASGGLSYNEQFF. The CDR3 DNA follows: TGTGCCAGCAGCGTAGCTGCAAGCGGGGGGCTCTCCTACAATGAGCAGTTCTTC. J is TRBJ2-1 and V is TRBV9, with TRBD2 matching 9 bases. The CDR3 runs 18 residues. Germline assignment: CDR1 SGDLS and CDR2 YYNGEE. The V segment lost 0 bases and the J segment 0 bases; nucleotides outside the gene matches: 7.